Shown below are 32 T cell receptor beta chains from a single sample sequenced in a study of T-cell memory formation after mild COVID-19. MiXCR, run by TCRdb on the 5' RACE reads, gives a single entry per CDR3 protein. This sample yields more than 150,000 distinct CDR3 sequences, of which around 21% are seen a single time; under 25% belongs to the top ten. The material sequenced was PBMCs or a T cell subset sorted from them (not recorded which). Receptors originate from an adult woman who had mild COVID-19 (a few samples of this study predate the infection). Cell type and time point are not known.

This clonotype was counted a few times. The genes are TRBV20-1 and TRBJ1-2; D perhaps matches TRBD1 (5 bases). This CDR3 is built from 13 residues. V was clipped by 0 bases and J by 8 bases, with 13 bases between them. Germline V gives CDR1 DFQATT, CDR2 SNEGSKA (reference sequence). The CDR3 coding sequence is TGCAGTGCTAGAGACAGGGCCCTGGTGGGCTACACCTTC. Amino acid sequence: CSARDRALVGYTF.

The chain joins TRBV29-1 to TRBJ1-1; D remains unclear. V lost 2 bases and J 1 base, leaving 11 bases between the germline ends. The germline gives CDR1 SQVTM, CDR2 ANQGSEA. The length of the CDR3 is 14 residues. CDR3 nucleotide sequence: TGCAGCGTTGAACGCCCCCTAGGGAACACTGAAGCTTTCTTT. This gives the protein CSVERPLGNTEAFF.

The table lists this clonotype with a few counts. V gene TRBV7-9 combines with J gene TRBJ1-1; no firm D call. The V end was cut by 6 bases, the J end by 3 bases, with 11 bases between. Germline CDR1 SEHNR, CDR2 FQNEAQ (reference sequence). This CDR3 region has 13 residues. In nucleotides, the CDR3 is TGTGCCAGCAGTTACCCCGGGGACACTGAAGCTTTCTTT. Translated, it gives CASSYPGDTEAFF.

This chain links TRBV4-1 with TRBJ2-3; 9 bases are shared with TRBD2. V trimming: 0 bases; J trimming: 1 base; junction bases outside the gene matches: 11. This CDR3 has 19 amino acids. CDR1 and CDR2 from the germline V gene are MGHRA and YSYEKL. The CDR3 loop reads CASSQDAIAGEGGTDTQYF. CDR3 in DNA: TGCGCCAGCAGCCAAGATGCTATAGCGGGGGAAGGCGGCACAGATACGCAGTATTTT.

This clonotype occurred a few times. The chain combines TRBV27 with TRBJ2-3, with D perhaps matching TRBD2 (6 bases). The CDR3 is made up of 16 amino acids. From germline, CDR1 is MNHEY and CDR2 SMNVEV (reference sequence). The ends were cut back, 4 bases at V and 2 bases at J, with 16 bases in the middle. The CDR3 DNA reads TGTGCCAGCAGTTCCCTTCGGGGCGGGGCCACAGATACGCAGTATTTT. It codes for CASSSLRGGATDTQYF.

The V call is TRBV6-5, the J call TRBJ2-1, with 9 bases lining up with TRBD1. After removal of 5 bases from V and 9 bases from J, the junction contained 5 bases not matched to a gene. Looked up from germline, CDR1 is MNHEY and CDR2 is SVGAGI. The length of the CDR3 is 13 residues. CDR3 loop: CASSPGQGSEQFF. Here the CDR3 DNA reads TGTGCCAGCAGTCCGGGACAGGGCTCTGAGCAGTTCTTC.

The V and J genes are TRBV20-1 and TRBJ2-7; perhaps D is TRBD1 or TRBD2 (6 bases each). V gave up 5 bases and J gave up 7 bases, with 18 bases separating them. Germline V lookup: CDR1 DFQATT, CDR2 SNEGSKA (reference sequence). The CDR3 contains 13 residues. The CDR3 coding sequence is TGCAGTGCTTGGACAGCCGATGGGGGGGAGCAGTACTTC. Residues: CSAWTADGGEQYF.

In its sample, this clonotype was seen a few times. The chain is built from TRBV9 and TRBJ1-2, with no clear D. The V end was cut by 1 base, the J end by 4 bases, with 14 bases between. Germline V CDR1 and CDR2: SGDLS, YYNGEE. The CDR3 covers 15 residues. The CDR3 here is CASSVMADSSYGYTF. The CDR3 DNA follows: TGTGCCAGCAGCGTAATGGCAGATTCCTCCTATGGCTACACCTTC. Complete variable domain (other parts from reference TRBV9 and TRBJ1-2): DSGVTQTPKHLITATGQRVTLRCSPRSGDLSVYWYQQSLDQGLQFLIQYYNGEERAKGNILERFSAQQFPDLHSELNLSSLELGDSALYFCASSVMADSSYGYTFGSGTRLTVV.

This chain joins TRBV24-1 and TRBJ2-1; 11 bases are a match to TRBD1. The V gene end was trimmed by 2 bases and the J gene end by 4 bases; junction bases not matched to a gene: 9. CDR3 length equals 18 residues. Germline values: CDR1 KGHDR, CDR2 SFDVKD. The CDR3 DNA is TGTGCCACCAGTGATTGGGTACTTGGGGACAGGGGGTACAATGAGCAGTTCTTC. Its protein is CATSDWVLGDRGYNEQFF.

A few counts support this clonotype. This chain joins TRBV7-9 and TRBJ2-7; tentative D call: TRBD1 (6 bases). The CDR3 is 13 residues long. Per germline, CDR1 SEHNR and CDR2 FQNEAQ (reference sequence). The V and J ends lost 4 bases and 2 bases respectively, with 9 bases between them. CDR3 residues: CASSSRTAYEQYF. CDR3 nucleotides: TGTGCCAGCAGCTCACGGACAGCCTACGAGCAGTACTTC.

The chain recombines TRBV7-9 with TRBJ1-2, with D possibly TRBD1 on 5 matching bases. CDR1 and CDR2 (germline): SEHNR, FQNEAQ (reference sequence). The CDR3 extends over 14 amino acids. V gave up 0 bases and J gave up 7 bases, with 12 bases separating them. CDR3 loop: CASSLAGGGTGYTF. For the CDR3, the DNA is TGTGCCAGCAGCTTAGCCGGGGGAGGAACTGGCTACACCTTC.

This clonotype occurred a few times. This sequence joins TRBV12-3 or TRBV12-4 and TRBJ2-5, with D possibly called TRBD1 or TRBD2 (6 bases each). The V end lost 5 bases, the J end lost 13 bases, and 20 bases lay between the germline ends. The CDR3 has 13 amino acids. CDR3 in DNA: TGTGCCAGCAGTCTCCCGGGACCCGGGGGCCCGTACTTC. It yields the protein CASSLPGPGGPYF.

The rearrangement uses TRBV20-1 and TRBJ1-1; D is unresolved. The CDR3 loop spans 12 amino acids. V was pared by 1 base and J by 6 bases, with 9 bases between. Germline V gene sequence: CDR1 DFQATT, CDR2 SNEGSKA (reference sequence). DNA for the CDR3: TGCAGTGCTAGAGTAGAATACGCTGAAGCTTTCTTT. This codes for CSARVEYAEAFF.

This clonotype was seen a few times. The V gene is TRBV20-1, the J gene TRBJ2-1, with D hard to call. CDR1 and CDR2 (germline): DFQATT, SNEGSKA (reference sequence). The germline V and J ends were trimmed by 3 bases and 5 bases, with 11 bases remaining between them. CDR3 size: 13 residues. Here the CDR3 reads CSARWEAHNEQFF. CDR3 DNA: TGCAGTGCTAGGTGGGAAGCCCACAATGAGCAGTTCTTC.

The chain combines TRBV30 with TRBJ2-7; D gene uncertain. Germline CDR1 and CDR2: GTSNPN and SVGIG (reference sequence). V lost 3 bases to trimming and J lost 4 bases, with 10 bases between them. The CDR3 spans 12 residues. The CDR3 reads CAWREGRYEQYF. DNA of the CDR3: TGTGCCTGGAGAGAAGGACGGTACGAGCAGTACTTC.

In its sample, this clonotype was seen a few times. This chain links TRBV7-7 with TRBJ2-2, with D tentatively TRBD1 (6 bases). There are 14 residues in the CDR3. Germline CDR1 SSHAT, CDR2 FNYEAQ (reference sequence). The germline V and J ends were trimmed by 5 bases and 3 bases, with 10 bases remaining between them. As DNA, the CDR3 is TGTGCCAGCAGCGCCAGGACAGACACCGGGGAGCTGTTTTTT. Translated, it gives CASSARTDTGELFF.

This clonotype was seen only a few times. The chain recombines TRBV12-3 or TRBV12-4 with TRBJ2-5; 11 bases agree with TRBD1. The CDR3 runs to 16 residues. Germline trimming cut 5 bases from V and 4 bases from J; bases unmatched to any gene: 9. The CDR3 nucleotides are TGTGCCAGCAGTGGCGACCGGACAGGGGGCGGAGAGACCCAGTACTTC. It encodes CASSGDRTGGGETQYF.

This clonotype was observed a few times. This rearrangement joins TRBV24-1 to TRBJ2-1, with D perhaps assigned TRBD1 or TRBD2 (5 bases each). Trimming stripped 7 bases from V and 6 bases from J, with 18 bases between. CDR3 length equals 15 residues. Germline loops: CDR1 KGHDR, CDR2 SFDVKD. CDR3 sequence: CATSGQSGTSNEQFF. As DNA, the CDR3 is TGTGCCACCAGCGGTCAATCCGGGACCAGCAATGAGCAGTTCTTC.

This chain links TRBV19 with TRBJ1-1; D is possibly TRBD1 (5 bases). CDR3 length: 13 residues. Trimming stripped 4 bases from V and 7 bases from J, with 13 bases between. Germline assignment: CDR1 LNHDA and CDR2 SQIVND (reference sequence). The CDR3 sequence: CASSKTPGVEAFF. Written as DNA, the CDR3 is TGTGCCAGTAGTAAAACCCCGGGGGTTGAAGCTTTCTTT.

V is TRBV12-3 or TRBV12-4 and J is TRBJ2-1, with 10 bases matching TRBD2. This CDR3 is built from 18 residues. Trimming at V came to 3 bases and at J to 3 bases, leaving 11 bases not matched to a gene. CDR3 in amino acids: CASSFPSGRATGYNEQFF. The CDR3 region has the DNA TGTGCCAGCAGTTTTCCCAGCGGGAGGGCGACGGGCTACAATGAGCAGTTCTTC.

This clonotype was seen at least ten times. The chain uses TRBV4-2 and TRBJ2-7, with 8 bases matching TRBD1. This CDR3 comprises 14 residues. The V segment lost 1 base and the J segment 5 bases; nucleotides outside the gene matches: 4. CDR1 and CDR2 from the germline V gene are LGHNA and YNFKEQ. In DNA form, the CDR3 reads TGTGCCAGCAGCCAAGGCCAGGGGGCCGACGAGCAGTACTTC. Its translation is CASSQGQGADEQYF.

The V and J genes are TRBV30 and TRBJ1-3; D uncertain. This CDR3 has 11 amino acids. V was pared by 3 bases and J by 9 bases, with 9 bases between. Per germline, CDR1 GTSNPN and CDR2 SVGIG (reference sequence). The CDR3 here is CAWRVGLTIYF. In DNA, the CDR3 is TGTGCCTGGAGGGTTGGTCTCACCATATATTTT.

This chain links TRBV4-1 with TRBJ2-7; D unresolved. This CDR3 is built from 14 residues. Germline CDR1 is MGHRA and CDR2 is YSYEKL. Trimming cost V 0 bases and J 8 bases, with 14 bases left between them. In DNA, the CDR3 is TGCGCCAGCAGCCAAGAACAGTACTCGTACCAGCAGTACTTC. Translation gives CASSQEQYSYQQYF.

This clonotype was recorded a few times. The chain recombines TRBV7-8 with TRBJ2-5; D uncertain. Germline CDR1 reads SGHVS; CDR2 reads FQNEAQ. The CDR3 contains 10 residues. Trimming removed 6 bases from V and 5 bases from J, with 4 bases in between. This chain's CDR3 is CASSFETQYF. The CDR3 DNA reads as TGTGCCAGCAGTTTTGAGACCCAGTACTTC.

As regards this clonotype: A read error may account for a junction end that differs from germline. This chain links TRBV12-3 or TRBV12-4 with TRBJ2-2; D ambiguous. CDR3 length: 14 amino acids. The CDR3 DNA is TGTGCCAGCTGGCCGAGGTCGAATACCGGGGAGCTGTTTTTT. It encodes CASWPRSNTGELFF.

The chain employs TRBV4-1 and TRBJ2-7; 8 nucleotides align to TRBD1. The V gene's germline CDR1 is MGHRA and CDR2 YSYEKL. The CDR3 sequence is 16 residues long. The J segment lost 0 bases and the V segment lost 3 bases, leaving 7 bases of the junction unmatched. DNA for the CDR3: TGCGCCAGCAGCCATCCCCGGGACAGGAGCTCCTACGAGCAGTACTTC. This gives the protein CASSHPRDRSSYEQYF.

This clonotype was counted only a few times. The gene calls are TRBV10-3 and TRBJ2-1; D not certain. CDR1 is ENHRY, CDR2 SYGVKD, per germline. This CDR3 is built from 14 residues. V was cut by 8 bases and J by 3 bases, with 14 bases left in between. Here the CDR3 DNA reads TGTGCCATCGCCTCGGAGACCGTCTACAATGAGCAGTTCTTC. The encoded protein is CAIASETVYNEQFF.

The CDR3 DNA follows: TGTGCCAGCAGCTTGGAAGGGACTAGCGGGACACCCACCGGGGAGCTGTTTTTT. The encoded protein is CASSLEGTSGTPTGELFF. The V and J genes are TRBV5-4 and TRBJ2-2; 13 bases are shared with TRBD2. The trim removed 0 bases at V and 4 bases at J, leaving 6 bases unmatched. CDR1 and CDR2 from the germline V gene are SGHNT and YYREEE (reference sequence). This CDR3 spans 18 amino acids.

This clonotype was found a few times. The CDR3 sequence is CASSSFSGTDTQYF. The CDR3 nucleotides are TGTGCCAGCAGCTCTTTTAGCGGGACAGATACGCAGTATTTT. The chain uses TRBV11-2 and TRBJ2-3; TRBD2 matches 7 bases. Germline CDR1 SGHAT, CDR2 FQNNGV. The V gene end was trimmed by 4 bases and the J gene end by 3 bases; junction bases not matched to a gene: 4. The CDR3 totals 14 residues. The variable domain in full, completed from reference TRBV11-2 and TRBJ2-3, reads EAGVAQSPRYKIIEKRQSVAFWCNPISGHATLYWYQQILGQGPKLLIQFQNNGVVDDSQLPKDRFSAERLKGVDSTLKIQPAKLEDSAVYLCASSSFSGTDTQYFGPGTRLTVL.

This clonotype was detected only a few times. V and J are TRBV7-6 and TRBJ2-1, with 15 positions matching TRBD2. Germline V gene sequence: CDR1 SGHVS, CDR2 FNYEAQ. CDR3 length: 17 amino acids. V trimming: 5 bases; J trimming: 7 bases; junction bases outside the gene matches: 9. The CDR3 region has the DNA TGTGCCAGCAGCAACCCCGGGACTAGCGGGGGGCGGAATGAGCAGTTCTTC. As protein: CASSNPGTSGGRNEQFF.

As concerns this clonotype: A read error may produce the germline difference seen at one junction end. The gene calls are TRBV7-6 and TRBJ2-3; 7 bases match TRBD2. The germline V gene encodes CDR1 SGHVS and CDR2 FNYEAQ. This CDR3 has 14 amino acids. This CDR3 is CASSFGGSTNTQYF. CDR3 sequence (DNA): TGTGCCAGCAGCTTCGGCGGGAGCACAAATACGCAGTATTTT.

This clonotype was seen more than once but under ten times. One end of the junction varies from germline; a read error may be responsible. The rearrangement links TRBV7-9 to TRBJ2-1, with D perhaps TRBD2 (6 bases). In germline, CDR1 is SEHNR, CDR2 FQNEAQ (reference sequence). This CDR3 spans 15 amino acids. The DNA of the CDR3 is TGTGCCAGCAGCGTAGCGGCCCTTGGGGTCGATGAGCAGTTCTTC. It yields the protein CASSVAALGVDEQFF.